Below are 22 T cell receptor beta chains sequenced from a single sample in a study of chemoradiotherapy in HPV16-positive cancers. Here immunoSEQ multiplex PCR was the method, and the copy in TCRdb shows in-frame clones only, minus some. The sample has 20,000 to 25,000 clones; about 86% are singletons. This specimen was blood, taken from a patient who underwent chemoradiotherapy. The receptors were sampled from a human donor with HPV-associated anogenital cancer.

V gene TRBV7-3 combines with J gene TRBJ1-2; 11 nucleotides align to TRBD1. The ends lost 5 bases at V and 9 bases at J; junction bases unmatched: 5. The CDR3 extends over 13 amino acids. From germline, CDR1 is SGHTA and CDR2 FQGTGA. This CDR3 is CASSPGTGGSYTF. CDR3 nucleotide sequence: TGTGCCAGCAGCCCCGGGACAGGGGGGAGCTACACCTTC.

The J gene is TRBJ2-6, the V gene TRBV29-1; 7 bases fit TRBD2. Germline loops: CDR1 SQVTM, CDR2 ANQGSEA. V was clipped by 0 bases and J by 1 base; unmatched bases: 12. This CDR3 has 19 amino acids. CDR3 sequence reads: CSVEDPLGGGSSGANVLTF. The CDR3 nucleotides are TGCAGCGTTGAAGATCCTCTAGGCGGGGGATCGTCTGGGGCCAACGTCCTGACTTTC.

This sequence joins TRBV30 and TRBJ1-1, with 7 bases identical to TRBD1. The germline V gene has CDR1 GTSNPN and CDR2 SVGIG (reference sequence). The CDR3 has 14 amino acids. Trimming cost V 2 bases and J 5 bases; bases outside gene matches: 8. In DNA form, the CDR3 reads TGTGCCTGGAGTCCACAGGGGTTGGGTACTGAAGCTTTCTTT. Translated, it gives CAWSPQGLGTEAFF.

The chain uses TRBV5-5 and TRBJ2-2, with D possibly being TRBD2 (6 bases). Trimming shortened V by 1 base and J by 1 base, and 14 bases separated the two germline ends. CDR1 and CDR2 from the germline V gene are SGHKS and YYEKEE (reference sequence). This CDR3 comprises 17 residues. CDR3 protein: CASSLFAGNLNTGELFF. CDR3 DNA sequence: TGTGCCAGCAGCTTGTTTGCGGGAAATCTGAACACCGGGGAGCTGTTTTTT. The variable domain in full, completed from reference TRBV5-5 and TRBJ2-2, reads DAGVTQSPTHLIKTRGQQVTLRCSPISGHKSVSWYQQVLGQGPQFIFQYYEKEERGRGNFPDRFSARQFPNYSSELNVNALLLGDSALYLCASSLFAGNLNTGELFFGEGSRLTVL.

V and J are TRBV25-1 and TRBJ2-3, with TRBD2 as a possible D gene (6 bases). Germline CDR1 MGHDK, CDR2 SYGVNS. The CDR3 contains 15 residues. Trimming took off 4 bases at V and 0 bases at J, with 11 bases between the two ends. CDR3 region: CASSGGSGSTDTQYF. The CDR3 DNA reads as TGTGCCAGCAGTGGCGGTAGCGGAAGCACAGATACGCAGTATTTT.

The V call is TRBV15, the J call TRBJ2-5, with D perhaps TRBD2 (6 bases). The CDR3 loop spans 14 amino acids. The germline V and J ends were trimmed by 3 bases and 5 bases, with 13 bases remaining between them. Germline CDR1 is LNHNV and CDR2 is YYDKDF (reference sequence). CDR3 sequence: CATSRGRESETQYF. In nucleotides, the CDR3 is TGTGCCACCAGCAGGGGACGGGAGTCGGAGACCCAGTACTTC.

There are a few counts of this clone. The rearrangement uses TRBV9 and TRBJ1-6; tentatively, D is TRBD1 (5 bases). Germline V gene sequence: CDR1 SGDLS, CDR2 YYNGEE. Trimming shortened V by 0 bases and J by 8 bases, and 6 bases separated the two germline ends. The CDR3 length is 13 residues. CDR3 DNA: TGTGCCAGCAGCGTAGCGGGGGATTCACCCCTCCACTTT. Protein sequence: CASSVAGDSPLHF. Together with reference TRBV9 and TRBJ1-6, the CDR3 gives the full variable domain: DSGVTQTPKHLITATGQRVTLRCSPRSGDLSVYWYQQSLDQGLQFLIQYYNGEERAKGNILERFSAQQFPDLHSELNLSSLELGDSALYFCASSVAGDSPLHFGNGTRLTVT.

The V call is TRBV7-8, the J call TRBJ1-2, with 7 nucleotides matching TRBD1. CDR3 length: 13 residues. Germline V CDR1 and CDR2: SGHVS, FQNEAQ. J was trimmed by 7 bases and V by 5 bases; bases with no gene match: 7. The CDR3 DNA is TGTGCCAGCAGCCAACAGGGGCGCCGTGGCTACACCTTC. Residues: CASSQQGRRGYTF.

This chain links TRBV9 with TRBJ1-1; D gene unclear. Germline V gene lookup returns CDR1 SGDLS and CDR2 YYNGEE. The length of the CDR3 is 14 residues. V was clipped by 0 bases and J by 4 bases, with 10 bases between them. CDR3 amino acids: CASSVGGGSTEAFF. In nucleotides, the CDR3 is TGTGCCAGCAGCGTAGGTGGAGGGAGCACTGAAGCTTTCTTT.

This chain links TRBV7-2 with TRBJ2-3, with 11 nucleotides matching TRBD2. CDR1 is SGHTA and CDR2 is FQGNSA in the germline V gene. There are 16 residues in the CDR3. The V and J ends lost 3 bases and 14 bases, in that order; junction bases with no gene match: 16. The CDR3 coding sequence is TGTGCCAGCAGCTTTCGGACTAGCGGGCGAATGACGGGGTGGTATTTT. This translates into CASSFRTSGRMTGWYF.

The chain couples TRBV27 to TRBJ1-2, with D unresolved. The CDR3 extends over 14 amino acids. V lost 3 bases to trimming and J lost 8 bases, with 16 bases between them. In germline, CDR1 is MNHEY, CDR2 SMNVEV (reference sequence). CDR3 sequence reads: CASSFGGRGGGYTF. In nucleotides, the CDR3 is TGTGCCAGCAGTTTTGGAGGGCGGGGAGGGGGCTACACCTTC.

The count of this clone is one. V usage is TRBV12-5 and J usage is TRBJ2-7; maybe TRBD1 (6 bases). Trimming pared 0 bases from V and 6 bases from J, leaving 21 bases between. Germline CDR1 is LGHNT and CDR2 is FRNRAP. The CDR3 extends over 17 amino acids. Here the CDR3 reads CASGLVLGSPRGFEQYF. CDR3 DNA sequence: TGTGCTAGTGGTTTGGTACTGGGTAGCCCCAGGGGTTTCGAGCAGTACTTC. Drawing the rest from reference TRBV12-5 and TRBJ2-7, the complete variable domain is DARVTQTPRHKVTEMGQEVTMRCQPILGHNTVFWYRQTMMQGLELLAYFRNRAPLDDSGMPKDRFSAEMPDATLATLKIQPSEPRDSAVYFCASGLVLGSPRGFEQYFGPGTRLTVT.

The rearrangement joins TRBV19 to TRBJ2-6; perhaps TRBD1 as D (6 bases). V shed 3 bases and J shed 0 bases, with 12 bases lying between them. CDR3 length: 17 amino acids. Per the germline V gene, CDR1 is LNHDA and CDR2 is SQIVND (reference sequence). The CDR3 sequence: CASSIGGQPSGANVLTF. The CDR3 DNA is TGTGCCAGTAGTATCGGCGGACAGCCCTCTGGGGCCAACGTCCTGACTTTC.

V usage is TRBV30 and J usage is TRBJ2-3; TRBD1 agrees at 9 bases. V lost 2 bases, J lost 3 bases, and 6 bases stayed unmatched. The CDR3 has 15 amino acids. Germline loops: CDR1 GTSNPN, CDR2 SVGIG (reference sequence). CDR3 loop: CAWSKGQGHTDTQYF. The CDR3, as DNA: TGTGCCTGGAGTAAGGGACAGGGCCATACAGATACGCAGTATTTT. Full variable domain (missing parts from reference TRBV30 and TRBJ2-3): SQTIHQWPATLVQPVGSPLSLECTVEGTSNPNLYWYRQAAGRGLQLLFYSVGIGQISSEVPQNLSASRPQDRQFILSSKKLLLSDSGFYLCAWSKGQGHTDTQYFGPGTRLTVL.

The chain uses TRBV5-8 and TRBJ2-1, with 7 bases aligning to TRBD2. V gave up 0 bases and J gave up 5 bases; unmatched junction bases: 2. Germline CDR1 is SGHTS and CDR2 is YDEGEE. The CDR3 has 14 residues. The CDR3 nucleotides read TGTGCCAGCAGCTTGGCCCTAGCGGACAATGAGCAGTTCTTC. As protein: CASSLALADNEQFF.

This rearrangement joins TRBV7-7 to TRBJ2-5, with 11 positions matching TRBD2. The V segment lost 3 bases and the J segment 4 bases; nucleotides outside the gene matches: 4. The CDR3 contains 15 residues. The germline V gene encodes CDR1 SSHAT and CDR2 FNYEAQ (reference sequence). Written as DNA, the CDR3 is TGTGCCAGCAGCTTTAGCGGGGGGGCTTTAGAGACCCAGTACTTC. Translated, it gives CASSFSGGALETQYF.

CDR3 coding DNA: TGTGCCAGCAGTGATTTGGGGCATTACACTGAAGCTTTCTTT. Protein sequence: CASSDLGHYTEAFF. V and J are TRBV6-1 and TRBJ1-1, with a possible D match to TRBD1 (5 bases). Per germline, CDR1 MNHNS and CDR2 SASEGT. V was pared by 3 bases and J by 3 bases, with 11 bases between. The CDR3 runs 14 residues.

This chain joins TRBV13 and TRBJ1-1; D is uncertain. CDR1 PRHDT and CDR2 FYEKMQ come from the germline V gene (reference sequence). The CDR3 covers 11 residues. Trimming took 0 bases from V and 5 from J, leaving 1 base between them. In nucleotides, the CDR3 is TGTGCCAGCAGCTTAGGGACTGAAGCTTTCTTT. Amino acid sequence: CASSLGTEAFF.

The rearrangement links TRBV18 to TRBJ2-7, with 9 bases lining up with TRBD1. Looked up from germline, CDR1 is KGHSH and CDR2 is LQKENI. The V gene end was trimmed by 6 bases and the J gene end by 9 bases; junction bases not matched to a gene: 9. The CDR3 loop spans 13 amino acids. CDR3 DNA: TGTGCCAGCTCGTCGGGACAGGGCAACGGGCAGTACTTC. Amino acid sequence: CASSSGQGNGQYF.

The gene calls are TRBV5-1 and TRBJ1-1; D is unresolved. Trimming took off 6 bases at V and 6 bases at J, with 30 bases between the two ends. This CDR3 is 18 amino acids long. Germline V gene lookup returns CDR1 SGHRS and CDR2 YFSETQ. CDR3 in amino acids: CASTTLPGRRAPGAEAFF. Written as DNA, the CDR3 is TGCGCCAGCACAACGCTACCAGGTCGGCGGGCCCCTGGGGCTGAAGCTTTCTTT.

This clone was detected only a few times. The chain has TRBV7-7 and TRBJ1-3; D gene uncertain. Deletions cut 5 bases from V and 2 bases from J, with 13 bases between. Germline values: CDR1 SSHAT, CDR2 FNYEAQ (reference sequence). This CDR3 comprises 15 residues. The CDR3 reads CASSAGRQTGNTIYF. DNA of the CDR3: TGTGCCAGCAGCGCAGGACGCCAGACTGGAAACACCATATATTTT. The entire variable domain, with the rest obtained from reference TRBV7-7 and TRBJ1-3, is as follows: GAGVSQSPRYKVTKRGQDVTLRCDPISSHATLYWYQQALGQGPEFLTYFNYEAQPDKSGLPSDRFSAERPEGSISTLTIQRTEQRDSAMYRCASSAGRQTGNTIYFGEGSWLTVV.

This chain connects TRBV18 to TRBJ1-5, with TRBD1 identical over 8 bases. This CDR3 region has 16 residues. Germline lookup yields CDR1 KGHSH and CDR2 LQKENI. V dropped 4 bases and J dropped 1; count of bases not matched to a gene: 6. CDR3: CASSQLGQGSNQPQHF. DNA for the CDR3: TGTGCCAGCTCACAACTCGGACAGGGAAGCAATCAGCCCCAGCATTTT.